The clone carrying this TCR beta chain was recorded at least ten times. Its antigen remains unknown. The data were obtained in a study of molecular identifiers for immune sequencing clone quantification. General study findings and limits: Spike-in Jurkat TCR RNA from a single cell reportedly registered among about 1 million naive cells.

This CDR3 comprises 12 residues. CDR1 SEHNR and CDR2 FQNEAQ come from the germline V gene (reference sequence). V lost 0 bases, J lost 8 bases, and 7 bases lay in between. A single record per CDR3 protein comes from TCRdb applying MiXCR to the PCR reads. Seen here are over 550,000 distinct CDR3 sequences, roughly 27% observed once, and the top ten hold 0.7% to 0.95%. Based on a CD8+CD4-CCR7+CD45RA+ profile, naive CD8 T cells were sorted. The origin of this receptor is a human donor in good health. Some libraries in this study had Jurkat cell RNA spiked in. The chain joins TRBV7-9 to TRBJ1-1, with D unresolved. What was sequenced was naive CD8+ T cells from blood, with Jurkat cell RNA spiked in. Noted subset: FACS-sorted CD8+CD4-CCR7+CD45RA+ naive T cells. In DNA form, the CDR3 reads TGTGCCAGCAGCTTAGCTACCCAAGAAGCTTTCTTT. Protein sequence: CASSLATQEAFF.